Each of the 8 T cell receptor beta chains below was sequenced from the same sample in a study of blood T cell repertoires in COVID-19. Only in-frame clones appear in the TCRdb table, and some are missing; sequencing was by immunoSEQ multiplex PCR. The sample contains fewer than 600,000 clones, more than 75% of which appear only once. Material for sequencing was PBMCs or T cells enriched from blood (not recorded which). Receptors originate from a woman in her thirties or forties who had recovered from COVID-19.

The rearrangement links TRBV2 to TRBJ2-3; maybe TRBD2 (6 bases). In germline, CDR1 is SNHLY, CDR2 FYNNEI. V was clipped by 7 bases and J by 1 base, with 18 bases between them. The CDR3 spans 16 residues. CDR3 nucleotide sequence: TGTGCCAGCACTACCGGAGGCGGGACTGGCACAGATACGCAGTATTTT. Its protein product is CASTTGGGTGTDTQYF.

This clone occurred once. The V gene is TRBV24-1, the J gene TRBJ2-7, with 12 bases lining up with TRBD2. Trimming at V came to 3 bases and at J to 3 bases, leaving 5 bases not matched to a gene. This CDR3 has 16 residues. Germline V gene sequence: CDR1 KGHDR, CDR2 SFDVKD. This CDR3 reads CATSDAGTSGFYEQYF. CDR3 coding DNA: TGTGCCACCAGTGATGCCGGGACTAGCGGGTTCTACGAGCAGTACTTC.

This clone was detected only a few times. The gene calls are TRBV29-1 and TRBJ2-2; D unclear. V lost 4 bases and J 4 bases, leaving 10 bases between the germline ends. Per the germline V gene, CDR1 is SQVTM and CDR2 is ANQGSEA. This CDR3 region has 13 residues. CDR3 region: CSVGERGTGELFF. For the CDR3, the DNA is TGCAGCGTTGGAGAGCGCGGCACCGGGGAGCTGTTTTTT.

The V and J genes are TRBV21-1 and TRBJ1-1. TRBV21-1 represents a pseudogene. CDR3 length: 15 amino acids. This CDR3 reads CASSTTRGGGPEAFF. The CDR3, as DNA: TGTGCCAGCAGCACAACCCGAGGGGGGGGGCCTGAAGCTTTCTTT.

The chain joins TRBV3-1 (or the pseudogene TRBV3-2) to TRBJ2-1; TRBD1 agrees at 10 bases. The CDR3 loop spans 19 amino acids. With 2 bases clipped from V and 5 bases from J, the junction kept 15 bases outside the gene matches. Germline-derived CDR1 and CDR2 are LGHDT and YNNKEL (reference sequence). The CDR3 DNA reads TGTGCCAGCAGCCAAACCCCCTGGTCGACAGGGGGCAAGGACAATGAGCAGTTCTTC. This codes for CASSQTPWSTGGKDNEQFF.

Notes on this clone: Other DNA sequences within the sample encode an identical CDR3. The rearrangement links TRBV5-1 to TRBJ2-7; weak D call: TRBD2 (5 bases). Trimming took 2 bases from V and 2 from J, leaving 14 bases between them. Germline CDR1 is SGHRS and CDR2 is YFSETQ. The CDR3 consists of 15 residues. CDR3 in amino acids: CASSLGGSGAYEQYF. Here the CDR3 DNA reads TGCGCCAGCAGCTTAGGAGGAAGCGGAGCCTACGAGCAGTACTTC.

The DNA of the CDR3 is TGCAGCGTGGGGGGGGACAGGGACCAAGAGACCCAGTACTTC. It encodes CSVGGDRDQETQYF. The gene calls are TRBV29-1 and TRBJ2-5; TRBD1 aligns across 9 bases. Germline V CDR1 and CDR2: SQVTM, ANQGSEA. Germline trimming cut 6 bases from V and 0 bases from J; bases unmatched to any gene: 5. The CDR3 length is 14 residues.

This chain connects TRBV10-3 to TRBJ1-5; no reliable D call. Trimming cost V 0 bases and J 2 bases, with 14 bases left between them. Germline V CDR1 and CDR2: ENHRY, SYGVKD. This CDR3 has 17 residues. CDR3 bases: TGTGCCATCAGTGAGTCGGGAAGAGGGAATCGCAATCAGCCCCAGCATTTT. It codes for CAISESGRGNRNQPQHF.